One and the same sample provided the 20 T cell receptor beta chains below, sequenced in a study of shared clonotypes between healthy human individuals (TCRdb year 2020). Library prep was done by the immunoSEQ multiplex PCR assay. TCRdb carries this immuneACCESS record with in-frame sequences only. Its versions omit some clonotypes, under half of them owing to an unresolved V gene in the studies checked, with the rest unexplained. This sample lists 2.3 million or so clones; approximately 93% were detected once. The ten largest clones take up under 0.45% of the sample. The sequenced sample consisted of naive CD4+ T cells from PBMCs. The cell subset or site label of this sample denotes: CD45RA+ positively selected. Receptors were obtained from a young man in good health. Some clones in this sample may be carry-over from other donors' samples.

This chain links TRBV7-3 with TRBJ2-7; no firm D call. The V gene's germline CDR1 is SGHTA and CDR2 FQGTGA. This CDR3 is 13 amino acids long. V shed 2 bases and J shed 0 bases, with 5 bases lying between them. The CDR3: CASSLQNSYEQYF. The CDR3 DNA follows: TGTGCCAGCAGCTTACAAAACTCCTACGAGCAGTACTTC.

V usage is TRBV7-2 and J usage is TRBJ1-5; D is undetermined. CDR3 length: 17 residues. Trimming removed 2 bases at V and 2 bases at J, with 16 bases between. Per germline, CDR1 SGHTA and CDR2 FQGNSA. The CDR3 region is CASSLRGEGLGNQPQHF. CDR3 nucleotides: TGTGCCAGCAGCTTACGGGGAGAGGGTTTGGGCAATCAGCCCCAGCATTTT.

The V and J genes are TRBV28 and TRBJ1-1, with D possibly matching TRBD1 (6 bases). The length of the CDR3 is 13 residues. V lost 9 bases and J 3 bases, leaving 14 bases between the germline ends. The germline CDR1 and CDR2 sequences are MDHEN and SYDVKM. The CDR3 DNA reads TGTGCCAGTCATACAGGGTTGGACACTGAAGCTTTCTTT. This translates into CASHTGLDTEAFF.

The chain uses TRBV7-9 and TRBJ2-5, with a tentative D call TRBD2 (6 bases). V was cut by 4 bases and J by 5 bases, with 17 bases left in between. The CDR3 extends over 15 amino acids. Germline lookup yields CDR1 SEHNR and CDR2 FQNEAQ (reference sequence). CDR3 amino acids: CASSSEDYAGETQYF. DNA for the CDR3: TGTGCCAGCAGCTCTGAGGACTACGCCGGGGAGACCCAGTACTTC.

The rearrangement links TRBV25-1 to TRBJ2-5; 14 nucleotides match TRBD2. V lost 5 bases to trimming and J lost 2 bases; unmatched junction nucleotides: 7. This CDR3 has 17 residues. Germline-derived CDR1 and CDR2 are MGHDK and SYGVNS. DNA for the CDR3: TGTGCCAGCAGTTCGGGACTAGCGGGAGTACGGCAAGAGACCCAGTACTTC. It translates to CASSSGLAGVRQETQYF.

V is TRBV7-3 and J is TRBJ2-1, with D tentatively TRBD1 or TRBD2 (6 bases each). Between the trimmed V and J ends, which lost 5 bases and 3 bases, there was a span of 14 bases. CDR3 length: 15 amino acids. From germline, CDR1 is SGHTA and CDR2 FQGTGA. Here the CDR3 DNA reads TGTGCCAGCAGCCAAATAGGGGGGCTCTACAATGAGCAGTTCTTC. Translating gives CASSQIGGLYNEQFF. Supplemented by reference TRBV7-3 and TRBJ2-1, the full variable domain reads GAGVSQTPSNKVTEKGKYVELRCDPISGHTALYWYRQSLGQGPEFLIYFQGTGAADDSGLPNDRFFAVRPEGSVSTLKIQRTERGDSAVYLCASSQIGGLYNEQFFGPGTRLTVL.

As concerns this clone: Without the conserved terminal phenylalanine or tryptophan, this CDR3 likely stems from a read error. It is unclear where the CDR3 begins or ends on the DNA, so no DNA is shown, and the CDR3 is as TCRdb lists it. The chain links TRBV4-1 to TRBJ2-3; the DNA was not compared with TRBD2, the D call given in the table. The germline V gene encodes CDR1 MGHRA and CDR2 YSYEKL. With termini counted, the CDR3 has 15 amino acids. CDR3 protein: CASSQNFFGDSPLQP.

Concerning this clone itself: This is likely a read error, given that the CDR3 carries no conserved phenylalanine or tryptophan at its end. This chain links TRBV4-3 with TRBJ2-7, with 8 bases that match TRBD1. V lost 4 bases, J lost 1 base, and 6 bases stayed unmatched. This CDR3 region has 15 residues. Germline V lookup: CDR1 LGHNA, CDR2 YSLEER. CDR3 DNA sequence: TGCGCCAGCAGCCGAGCCGGGACAGGATCCTACGAGCAGTACCTC. Translated: CASSRAGTGSYEQYL.

The V and J genes are TRBV5-6 and TRBJ2-3, with TRBD2 as a possible D gene (6 bases). V gave up 0 bases and J gave up 1 base, with 12 bases separating them. Germline loops: CDR1 SGHDT, CDR2 YYEEEE. CDR3 length equals 16 residues. This CDR3 is CASSLVEGRRTDTQYF. The DNA of the CDR3 is TGTGCCAGCAGCTTGGTGGAGGGCCGACGCACAGATACGCAGTATTTT.

This chain links TRBV19 with TRBJ1-5; TRBD1 is a possible D gene (5 bases). The CDR3 has 14 amino acids. V was shortened by 5 bases and J by 4 bases, with 12 bases between the two germline ends. Germline V gene lookup returns CDR1 LNHDA and CDR2 SQIVND (reference sequence). The CDR3 bases are TGTGCCAGTAGTGATAGACAGCTGAATCAGCCCCAGCATTTT. This gives the protein CASSDRQLNQPQHF.

The chain has TRBV14 and TRBJ1-2, with TRBD1 as a possible D gene (5 bases). Germline lookup yields CDR1 SGHDN and CDR2 FVKESK. Deletions cut 4 bases from V and 7 bases from J, with 13 bases between. The CDR3 consists of 13 residues. For the CDR3, the DNA is TGTGCCAGCAGCCTAGACAGCTATCGTGGCTACACCTTC. The encoded protein is CASSLDSYRGYTF.

The chain joins TRBV27 to TRBJ1-5; D gene unclear. This CDR3 has 12 residues. CDR1 is MNHEY and CDR2 is SMNVEV in the germline V gene (reference sequence). The germline V and J ends were trimmed by 3 bases and 4 bases, with 4 bases remaining between them. As DNA, the CDR3 is TGTGCCAGCAGTTTCATTAATCAGCCCCAGCATTTT. As protein: CASSFINQPQHF.

V and J are TRBV6-5 and TRBJ1-4; weak D call: TRBD1 (6 bases). The germline V gene encodes CDR1 MNHEY and CDR2 SVGAGI. Trimming pared 2 bases from V and 8 bases from J, leaving 12 bases between. CDR3 size: 14 residues. CDR3 sequence (DNA): TGTGCCAGCAGTTACGCAGGGGTCGGAGAAAAACTGTTTTTT. Translated, it gives CASSYAGVGEKLFF.

The chain is built from TRBV5-8 and TRBJ1-3, with no clear D. The CDR3 length is 13 residues. V was shortened by 4 bases and J by 4 bases, with 9 bases between the two germline ends. Germline V lookup: CDR1 SGHTS, CDR2 YDEGEE. The CDR3 DNA reads TGTGCCAGCAGCCCCGAGGCCGGAAACACCATATATTTT. Translating gives CASSPEAGNTIYF.

This clone was seen just once. This chain links TRBV11-1 with TRBJ1-1; no definite D call. Between the trimmed V and J ends, which lost 5 bases and 0 bases, there was a span of 7 bases. Germline CDR1 reads SGHAT; CDR2 reads FQDESV (reference sequence). The CDR3 totals 13 residues. The CDR3 region is CASSGALNTEAFF. CDR3 coding DNA: TGTGCCAGCAGCGGTGCCTTGAACACTGAAGCTTTCTTT.

The rearrangement joins TRBV7-5 to TRBJ2-7; the DNA was not compared with TRBD1, the D call given in the table. TRBV7-5 is deemed a pseudogene. The length of the CDR3 is 15 residues. CDR3 in DNA: TGTGCCAGAAGCCCCTTTGAGGGGGTCTTATACGAGCAGTACTTC. Amino acids: CARSPFEGVLYEQYF.

This chain links TRBV5-4 with TRBJ2-7; D is unresolved. This CDR3 has 15 residues. Germline V gene data show CDR1 as SGHNT and CDR2 as YYREEE (reference sequence). Trimming took 0 bases from V and 2 from J, leaving 12 bases between them. The CDR3 DNA is TGTGCCAGCAGCTTGGCCGGACCCGGCCCCTACGAGCAGTACTTC. Translation gives CASSLAGPGPYEQYF. Variable domain in full (rest from reference TRBV5-4 and TRBJ2-7): ETGVTQSPTHLIKTRGQQVTLRCSSQSGHNTVSWYQQALGQGPQFIFQYYREEENGRGNFPPRFSGLQFPNYSSELNVNALELDDSALYLCASSLAGPGPYEQYFGPGTRLTVT.

The table lists this clone with a few counts. The chain carries TRBV28 and TRBJ2-2, with D perhaps TRBD2 (6 bases). V lost 6 bases and J lost 4, with 18 bases in between. Germline V gene data show CDR1 as MDHEN and CDR2 as SYDVKM. The CDR3 spans 16 residues. The CDR3 DNA is TGTGCCAGCAGCCTTATGTGGGGAGGCGGCACCGGGGAGCTGTTTTTT. It encodes CASSLMWGGGTGELFF.

V is TRBV28 and J is TRBJ2-4; D gene unclear. The V gene's germline CDR1 is MDHEN and CDR2 SYDVKM. The CDR3 has 15 amino acids. Trimming removed 5 bases at V and 0 bases at J, with 11 bases between. CDR3 sequence (DNA): TGTGCCAGCAGTACCCAACAGCTAGCCAAAAACATTCAGTACTTC. Protein product: CASSTQQLAKNIQYF.

This rearrangement joins TRBV30 to TRBJ2-1; D is uncertain. V was trimmed by 2 bases and J by 7 bases, leaving 6 bases between them. The CDR3 is 11 amino acids. Germline V gene data show CDR1 as GTSNPN and CDR2 as SVGIG (reference sequence). DNA of the CDR3: TGTGCCTGGAGTTACTATAATGAGCAGTTCTTC. This encodes CAWSYYNEQFF.